A selection of T cell receptor beta chains follows, all from one sample in a study of blood T cell repertoires in COVID-19. Measured with immunoSEQ multiplex PCR; TCRdb has only the in-frame clones, and not every one. The sample records approximately 86,000 clones, 80% to 90% being singletons. Source material: peripheral blood. The receptors derive from a man between 50 and 59 years old with acute or convalescent COVID-19. CDR3s include the opening cysteine and the closing phenylalanine or tryptophan. Fields, in order: CDR3 length, V gene, J gene, CDR3 protein.

>14|TRBV9|TRBJ1-1
CASSVLTGNTEAFF
>14|TRBV4-1|TRBJ2-7
CASSHPGQIHEQYF
>12|TRBV25-1|TRBJ1-5
CASGQGNQPQHF
>15|TRBV7-3|TRBJ2-3
CASSSSGGLADTQYF
>14|TRBV28|TRBJ1-2
CASSLRDRGNGYTF
>17|TRBV28|TRBJ1-2
CASSNYNRGGVLSGYTF
>14|TRBV19|TRBJ1-1
CASSSKQGINEAFF
>13|TRBV28|TRBJ1-2
CASSFSGTYGYTF
>13|TRBV5-6|TRBJ1-5
CASSRQLNQPQHF
>13|TRBV5-5|TRBJ2-3
CASSLGQLDTQYF
>13|TRBV2|TRBJ2-3
CASSARLSDTQYF
>14|TRBV28|TRBJ1-6
CASSLGQGSSPLHF
>15|TRBV29-1|TRBJ2-1
CSAPGLAAPYNEQFF
>13|TRBV7-2|TRBJ2-2
CASSWTWNGELFF
>14|TRBV5-6|TRBJ1-5
CASSETGGVQPQHF
>16|TRBV5-4|TRBJ1-1
CASRIGTGTLNTEAFF
>12|TRBV2|TRBJ2-1
CASGQGIHEQFF
>15|TRBV19|TRBJ1-2
CASSTPDRVGYGYTF
>14|TRBV19|TRBJ1-5
CASNELQGNQPQHF
>17|TRBV5-1|TRBJ2-3
CASSLETGTSSTDTQYF
>14|TRBV3-1/TRBV3-2|TRBJ1-4
CASSQQATNEKLFF
>14|TRBV6-6|TRBJ2-7
CASSYLGGNYEQYF
>14|TRBV6-4|TRBJ1-2
CASRPGQANYGYTF
>16|TRBV19|TRBJ1-3
CASSPRQASSGNTIYF
>14|TRBV3-1/TRBV3-2|TRBJ1-6
CASSHWEGNSPLHF
>14|TRBV6-5|TRBJ1-6
CASIATGGFSPLHF
>16|TRBV5-6|TRBJ2-5
CASSLLASGVQETQYF
>14|TRBV7-9|TRBJ1-3
CASSSGRAADTIYF
>13|TRBV3-1/TRBV3-2|TRBJ1-4
CASREGTGEKLFF
>12|TRBV7-9|TRBJ1-5
CAGGGNEQPQHF
>14|TRBV2|TRBJ2-3
CASAETWSTDTQYF
>13|TRBV30|TRBJ1-2
CAWSVGQSYGYTF
>14|TRBV18|TRBJ2-5
CASSPPLNQETQYF
>15|TRBV6-6|TRBJ1-5
CASSYSTGMNQPQHF
>19|TRBV28|TRBJ1-5
CASSRNPGQGTGINQPQHF
>16|TRBV19|TRBJ1-2
CASSIRARGLNYGYTF
>13|TRBV10-2|TRBJ1-1
CASSDPGDTEAFF
>14|TRBV7-2|TRBJ1-3
CASSLQGSGNTIYF
>16|TRBV19|TRBJ1-1
CASSIRQGVTNTEAFF
>16|TRBV28|TRBJ2-2
CASSLPSGANTGELFF
>15|TRBV2|TRBJ2-1
CASSLLADTYNEQFF
>17|TRBV30|TRBJ2-6
CAWSVGRSNSGANVLTF
>16|TRBV28|TRBJ1-5
CASSSLDRATHQPQHF
>16|TRBV27|TRBJ1-5
CASSTIMTGRTQPQHF
>13|TRBV19|TRBJ1-5
CASSIRDRQPQHF
>17|TRBV30|TRBJ2-2
CAWTEGPLAGVHGELFF